What follows are 14 T cell receptor beta chains derived from one specimen sequenced in a study of blood T cell repertoires in COVID-19. The method was immunoSEQ multiplex PCR; TCRdb's version includes in-frame clones alone and lacks a portion of them. The table includes about 70,000 clones, approximately 81% detected once. Sequenced material: peripheral blood. The receptors stem from a woman over 75 with active or convalescent COVID-19.

The chain carries TRBV13 and TRBJ2-3; tentative D call: TRBD2 (6 bases). CDR3 length: 15 amino acids. CDR1 and CDR2 (germline): PRHDT, FYEKMQ (reference sequence). Trimming shortened V by 0 bases and J by 0 bases, and 7 bases separated the two germline ends. The CDR3, as DNA: TGTGCCAGCAGCTTAGGAGGGACTAGCACAGATACGCAGTATTTT. This sequence encodes CASSLGGTSTDTQYF. Based on the CDR3 plus reference TRBV13 and TRBJ2-3, the full variable domain is AAGVIQSPRHLIKEKRETATLKCYPIPRHDTVYWYQQGPGQDPQFLISFYEKMQSDKGSIPDRFSAQQFSDYHSELNMSSLELGDSALYFCASSLGGTSTDTQYFGPGTRLTVL.

V is TRBV6-1 and J is TRBJ2-3, with TRBD2 matching over 7 bases. The junction had 10 bases not matched to a gene; V was cut back by 0 bases and J by 1 base. The CDR3 extends over 18 amino acids. Per the germline V gene, CDR1 is MNHNS and CDR2 is SASEGT. The CDR3 DNA is TGTGCCAGCAGTGAAGCGAAACTAGCGTTCAGCGGCACAGATACGCAGTATTTT. It encodes CASSEAKLAFSGTDTQYF.

The genes are TRBV7-2 and TRBJ1-3; a possible D gene is TRBD1 (5 bases). Trimming removed 4 bases at V and 2 bases at J, with 9 bases between. The CDR3 totals 14 residues. The V gene's germline CDR1 is SGHTA and CDR2 FQGNSA. In nucleotides, the CDR3 is TGTGCCAGCAGCTCGGGACTAACTGGAAACACCATATATTTT. Translation: CASSSGLTGNTIYF.

CDR3 coding DNA: TGTGCCTGGGGTGGAGACAGGGGGGGAAAGACCGGGGAGCTGTTTTTT. It yields the protein CAWGGDRGGKTGELFF. The V gene is TRBV30, the J gene TRBJ2-2; 9 nucleotides line up with TRBD1. Looked up from germline, CDR1 is GTSNPN and CDR2 is SVGIG (reference sequence). J gave up 5 bases and V 5 bases, and 12 bases lay outside the gene matches. This CDR3 comprises 16 residues.

This sequence joins TRBV18 and TRBJ2-2, with D tentatively TRBD2 (5 bases). Between the trimmed V and J ends, which lost 8 bases and 6 bases, there was a span of 7 bases. The germline gives CDR1 KGHSH, CDR2 LQKENI. This CDR3 region has 11 residues. The CDR3 DNA reads as TGTGCCAGCCGCGGGCCCGGGGAGCTGTTTTTT. Translation gives CASRGPGELFF. The variable domain in full, with the rest retrieved from reference TRBV18 and TRBJ2-2, is NAGVMQNPRHLVRRRGQEARLRCSPMKGHSHVYWYRQLPEEGLKFMVYLQKENIIDESGMPKERFSAEFPKEGPSILRIQQVVRGDSAAYFCASRGPGELFFGEGSRLTVL.

The chain couples TRBV12-3 or TRBV12-4 to TRBJ1-3; weak D call: TRBD1 (6 bases). V was pared by 10 bases and J by 3 bases, with 10 bases between. CDR3 length equals 12 residues. CDR3 region: CAIRTVGNTIYF. Written as DNA, the CDR3 is TGTGCCATCCGGACAGTTGGAAACACCATATATTTT.

The J gene is TRBJ2-2, the V gene TRBV6-2 or TRBV6-3, with 8 bases that match TRBD1. Per the germline V gene, CDR1 is MNHEY and CDR2 is SVGEGT. Trimming at V came to 4 bases and at J to 2 bases, leaving 3 bases not matched to a gene. This CDR3 is built from 15 residues. CDR3 in DNA: TGTGCCAGCAGTTCTGGACAGGGTAACACCGGGGAGCTGTTTTTT. This gives the protein CASSSGQGNTGELFF.

The CDR3 DNA follows: TGCGCCAGCAGCCCCGGACAGGGACAAGGCGGGGAGCTGTTTTTT. Protein product: CASSPGQGQGGELFF. The chain is built from TRBV4-1 and TRBJ2-2, with 8 bases fitting TRBD1. This CDR3 has 15 residues. The germline CDR1 and CDR2 sequences are MGHRA and YSYEKL. The V gene end was trimmed by 4 bases and the J gene end by 7 bases; junction bases not matched to a gene: 8.

V and J are TRBV7-2 and TRBJ2-1; TRBD2 agrees at 12 bases. The V segment lost 2 bases and the J segment 9 bases; nucleotides outside the gene matches: 14. Per germline, CDR1 SGHTA and CDR2 FQGNSA. CDR3 length: 18 residues. CDR3 region: CASSLPSGLAGPRAEQFF. The CDR3 DNA sequence: TGTGCCAGCAGCTTACCCTCGGGACTAGCGGGCCCCCGTGCTGAGCAGTTCTTC.

This clone appeared a few times. The CDR3 here is CASRLNSNLNTEAFF. In nucleotides, the CDR3 is TGTGCCAGCAGACTCAACAGCAACTTGAACACTGAAGCTTTCTTT. The chain links TRBV7-2 to TRBJ1-1; D remains unclear. The length of the CDR3 is 15 residues. CDR1 is SGHTA, CDR2 FQGNSA, per germline. V dropped 6 bases and J dropped 0 bases, with 14 bases sitting between them.

The V and J genes are TRBV19 and TRBJ2-5; tentative D call: TRBD1 (6 bases). This CDR3 region has 13 residues. V lost 5 bases, J lost 3 bases, and 10 bases lay in between. The germline V gene encodes CDR1 LNHDA and CDR2 SQIVND (reference sequence). CDR3 in amino acids: CASSDRTEETQYF. The DNA of the CDR3 is TGTGCCAGTAGTGACCGGACAGAAGAGACCCAGTACTTC.

The rearrangement joins TRBV30 to TRBJ1-1; D gene ambiguous. The CDR3 runs to 13 residues. The V end was cut by 0 bases, the J end by 4 bases, with 9 bases between. Germline loops: CDR1 GTSNPN, CDR2 SVGIG (reference sequence). The CDR3 DNA reads as TGTGCCTGGAGTGTCGTTCCGGGCACTGAAGCTTTCTTT. The encoded protein is CAWSVVPGTEAFF.

The rearrangement uses TRBV6-1 and TRBJ1-2; possible D gene TRBD1, 6 bases. Germline CDR1 is MNHNS and CDR2 is SASEGT. V shed 6 bases and J shed 6 bases, with 26 bases lying between them. The CDR3 length is 17 residues. Here the CDR3 DNA reads TGTGCCAGCAGCGAATCGTCAACAGGGTTGGACTTTGATGGCTACACCTTC. Amino acid sequence: CASSESSTGLDFDGYTF.

The chain links TRBV7-2 to TRBJ2-7; TRBD1 matches at 8 bases. Trimming cost V 3 bases and J 2 bases; bases outside gene matches: 6. Germline V gene sequence: CDR1 SGHTA, CDR2 FQGNSA. This CDR3 contains 15 residues. CDR3 sequence reads: CASSFGTGTTYEQYF. The CDR3, as DNA: TGTGCCAGCAGCTTCGGGACAGGAACTACCTACGAGCAGTACTTC.